Listed below are T cell receptor beta chains from one sample, sequenced in a study of human T cells and chemical hapten exposure. TCRdb re-derived calls from the RACE reads in MiXCR, one entry per CDR3 protein. The top ten hold approximately 3% of the sample, which has about 120,000 distinct CDR3 sequences, 13% seen once. The sample consisted of whole blood, taken in connection with sensitization to the hapten diphenylcyclopropenone (DPC). The receptors stem from a woman under 30 with alopecia areata. Some clones in this sample may be carry-over from other donors' samples. The CDR3 runs from the conserved cysteine through the conserved F or W. D genes are given only for firm matches. Clone size, where shown, is once, few, many, or a class for clones that have expanded.

few	TRBV7-9	NA	TRBJ2-1	TGTGCCAGCAGCTTACAAAACAGATACAATGAGCAGTTCTTC	CASSLQNRYNEQFF
few	TRBV12-3/TRBV12-4	TRBD1	TRBJ1-1	TGTGCCAGCAGTCCCTTACAGGGGGGGGCCGGTGGCACTGAAGCTTTCTTT	CASSPLQGGAGGTEAFF
NA	TRBV20-1	NA	TRBJ1-1	TGCAGTGCTATCAGGTTGGGGGTCAACACTGAAGCTTTCTTT	CSAIRLGVNTEAFF
NA	TRBV18	TRBD1	TRBJ1-1	TGTGCCAGCTCACGATTCGGACAGGGGAGGACTGAAGCTTTCTTT	CASSRFGQGRTEAFF
NA	TRBV7-9	NA	TRBJ1-1	TGTGCCAGCAGGAGCGGGGGGCGCTTTCCGGCCACGAACACTGAAGCTTTCTTT	CASRSGGRFPATNTEAFF
few	TRBV28	NA	TRBJ2-5	TGTGCCAGCAGCCTCGAAAGGGGGATACGTCCCTCGGGGACCCAGTACTTC	CASSLERGIRPSGTQYF
many	TRBV9	NA	TRBJ1-5	TGTGCCAGCAGCCCCGGGCCGGTGAGCAATCAGCCCCAGCATTTT	CASSPGPVSNQPQHF
many	TRBV27	NA	TRBJ2-5	TGTGCCAGCAGTTCCACCGGTGGGGAAGAGACCCAGTACTTC	CASSSTGGEETQYF
few	TRBV7-9	NA	TRBJ1-1	TGTGCCAGCAGCTCAGACCGAGCTTTCTTT	CASSSDRAFF
few	TRBV7-2	TRBD2	TRBJ2-3	TGTGCCAGCAGCTTATCCCTACTAGCGGTCACAGATACGCAGTATTTT	CASSLSLLAVTDTQYF
few	TRBV28	NA	TRBJ1-4	TGTGCCAGCAGTTTAGTCAGGGGTGGTGAAAAACTGTTTTTT	CASSLVRGGEKLFF
many	TRBV18	NA	TRBJ2-1	TGTGCCAGCTCACCGGCTGGAGTCTACAATGAGCAGTTCTTC	CASSPAGVYNEQFF
NA	TRBV5-1	NA	TRBJ2-1	TGCGCCAGCAGTCCCCTCCCGGCCCCGTCCCACAATGAGCAGTTCTTC	CASSPLPAPSHNEQFF
NA	TRBV11-2	NA	TRBJ2-5	TGTGCCAGCAGCTCCACCGAGGACAGACCTCCGGAGACCCAGTACTTC	CASSSTEDRPPETQYF
NA	TRBV27	NA	TRBJ1-1	TGTGCCTGCAGCACTGGGGCGAACACTGAAGCTTTCTTT	CACSTGANTEAFF
many	TRBV30	NA	TRBJ2-3	TGTGCCTGGGGAGAAAGTGCAGATACGCAGTATTTT	CAWGESADTQYF